Reported below is one T cell receptor beta chain. Its cognate antigen is unknown. The record originates from a study of T cells after yellow fever vaccination. Regarding the study as a whole: Researchers noted that a small share of clonotypes showed up in both CD4 and CD8 compartments. The booster saw the reappearance of most primary-vaccination clones (nearly 98% CD4, 80% to 90% CD8).

TCR cDNA, made by 5'RACE template switching, carried an added universal primer site and UMIs. Each CDR3 protein gets one entry after TCRdb re-called the 5' RACE reads with MiXCR. The sample carries 250,000 to 350,000 distinct CDR3 sequences, around 4.3% recorded once. Sequencing was performed on PBMCs, taken 15 days after the yellow fever booster vaccination. This TCR was recovered from a man aged 18 to 30 who received the YFV17D yellow fever vaccine.

Here the CDR3 DNA reads TGTGCCAGCAGCGAGGTGCCAAGCCCCCTGGAGACCCAGTACTTC. Translating it yields CASSEVPSPLETQYF. The chain couples TRBV7-2 to TRBJ2-5; D is unclear. V shed 5 bases and J shed 5 bases, with 18 bases lying between them. This CDR3 comprises 15 residues. Germline lookup yields CDR1 SGHTA and CDR2 FQGNSA.